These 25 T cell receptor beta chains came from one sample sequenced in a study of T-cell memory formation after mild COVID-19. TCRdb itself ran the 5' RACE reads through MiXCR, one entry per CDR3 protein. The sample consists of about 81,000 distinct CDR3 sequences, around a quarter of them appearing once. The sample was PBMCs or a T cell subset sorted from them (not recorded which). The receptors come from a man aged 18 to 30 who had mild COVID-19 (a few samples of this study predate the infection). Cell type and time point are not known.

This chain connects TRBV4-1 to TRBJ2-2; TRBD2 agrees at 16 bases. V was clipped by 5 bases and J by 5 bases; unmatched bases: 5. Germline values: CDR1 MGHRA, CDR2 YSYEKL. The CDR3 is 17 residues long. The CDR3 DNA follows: TGCGCCAGCAGCTTTCCGGGACTAGCGGGGGGGACCGGGGAGCTGTTTTTT. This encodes CASSFPGLAGGTGELFF.

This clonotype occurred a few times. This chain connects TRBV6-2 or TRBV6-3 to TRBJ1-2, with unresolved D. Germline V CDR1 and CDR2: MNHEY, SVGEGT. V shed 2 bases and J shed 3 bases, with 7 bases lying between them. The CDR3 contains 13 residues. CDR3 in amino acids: CASSYLVYYGYTF. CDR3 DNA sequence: TGTGCCAGCAGTTACCTCGTATACTATGGCTACACCTTC.

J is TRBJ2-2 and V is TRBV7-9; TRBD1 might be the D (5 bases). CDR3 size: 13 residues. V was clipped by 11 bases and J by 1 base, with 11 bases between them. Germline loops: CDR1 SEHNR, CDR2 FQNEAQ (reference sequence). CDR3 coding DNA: TGTGCCCCTGGAACAGGGAACACCGGGGAGCTGTTTTTT. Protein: CAPGTGNTGELFF.

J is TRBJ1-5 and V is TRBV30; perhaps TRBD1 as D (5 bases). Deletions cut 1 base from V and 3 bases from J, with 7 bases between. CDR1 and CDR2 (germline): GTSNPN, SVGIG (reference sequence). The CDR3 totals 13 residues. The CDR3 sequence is CAWSEGPNQPQHF. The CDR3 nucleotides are TGTGCCTGGAGTGAGGGGCCCAATCAGCCCCAGCATTTT.

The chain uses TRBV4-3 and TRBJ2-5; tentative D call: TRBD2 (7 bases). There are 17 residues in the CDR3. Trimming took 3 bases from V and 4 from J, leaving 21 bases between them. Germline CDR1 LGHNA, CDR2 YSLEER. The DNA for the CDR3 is TGCGCCAGCAGCCAGGAGGGGGGGGTAGGCATCCGAGAGACCCAGTACTTC. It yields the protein CASSQEGGVGIRETQYF.

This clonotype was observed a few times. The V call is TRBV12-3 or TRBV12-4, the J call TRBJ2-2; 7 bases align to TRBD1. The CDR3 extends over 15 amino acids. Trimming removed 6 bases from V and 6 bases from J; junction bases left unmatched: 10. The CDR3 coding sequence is TGTGCCAGCAGCCCATCCACAGGGGTGGCCGGGGAGCTGTTTTTT. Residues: CASSPSTGVAGELFF.

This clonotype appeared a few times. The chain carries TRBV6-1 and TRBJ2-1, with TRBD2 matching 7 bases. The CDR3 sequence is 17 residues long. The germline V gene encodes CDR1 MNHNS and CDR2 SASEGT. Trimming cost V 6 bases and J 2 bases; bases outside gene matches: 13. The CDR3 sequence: CASRGIASGTTYNEQFF. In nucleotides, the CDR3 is TGTGCCAGCAGAGGAATTGCCAGCGGGACGACCTACAATGAGCAGTTCTTC.

DNA of the CDR3: TGTGCTAGTGGTTCGGTAGGTGGCCATGGAAACACCATATATTTT. Its protein is CASGSVGGHGNTIYF. The chain links TRBV12-5 to TRBJ1-3; no definite D call. This CDR3 spans 15 amino acids. Germline CDR1 LGHNT, CDR2 FRNRAP. The V and J ends lost 4 bases and 3 bases respectively, with 13 bases between them.

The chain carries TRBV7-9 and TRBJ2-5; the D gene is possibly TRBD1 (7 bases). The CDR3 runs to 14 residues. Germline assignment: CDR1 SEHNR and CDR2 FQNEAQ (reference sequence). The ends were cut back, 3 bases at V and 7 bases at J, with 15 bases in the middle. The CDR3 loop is CASSFVRGEGTQYF. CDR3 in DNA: TGTGCCAGCAGCTTCGTCAGGGGGGAAGGGACCCAGTACTTC.

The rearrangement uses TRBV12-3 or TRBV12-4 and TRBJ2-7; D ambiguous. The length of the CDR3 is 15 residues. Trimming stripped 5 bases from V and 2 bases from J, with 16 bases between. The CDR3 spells CASSATGSYAYEQYF. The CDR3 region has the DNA TGTGCCAGCAGTGCGACCGGAAGCTATGCCTACGAGCAGTACTTC.

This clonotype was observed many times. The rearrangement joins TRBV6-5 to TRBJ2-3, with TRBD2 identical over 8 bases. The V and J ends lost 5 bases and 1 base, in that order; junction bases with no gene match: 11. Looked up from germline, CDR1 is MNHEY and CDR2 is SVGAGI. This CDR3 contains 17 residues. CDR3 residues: CASSRPLGAGGTDTQYF. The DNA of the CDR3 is TGTGCCAGCAGTCGTCCCCTGGGAGCGGGGGGCACAGATACGCAGTATTTT.

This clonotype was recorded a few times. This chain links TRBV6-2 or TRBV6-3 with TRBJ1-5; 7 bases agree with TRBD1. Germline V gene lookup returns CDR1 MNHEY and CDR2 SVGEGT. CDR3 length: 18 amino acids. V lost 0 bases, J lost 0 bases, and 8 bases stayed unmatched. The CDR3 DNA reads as TGTGCCAGCAGTTACTCTGACAGGGCTGCTTATAGCAATCAGCCCCAGCATTTT. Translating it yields CASSYSDRAAYSNQPQHF.

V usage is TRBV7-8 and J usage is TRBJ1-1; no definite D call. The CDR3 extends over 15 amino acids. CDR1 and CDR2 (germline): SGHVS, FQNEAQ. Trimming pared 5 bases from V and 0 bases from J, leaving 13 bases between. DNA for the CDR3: TGTGCCAGCAGCCCATACCTTCTGATGAACACTGAAGCTTTCTTT. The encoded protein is CASSPYLLMNTEAFF.

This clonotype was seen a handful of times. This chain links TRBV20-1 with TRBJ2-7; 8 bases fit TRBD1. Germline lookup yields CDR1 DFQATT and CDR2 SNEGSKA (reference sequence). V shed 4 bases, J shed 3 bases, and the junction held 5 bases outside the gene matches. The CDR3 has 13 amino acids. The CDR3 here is CSATGQEFYEQYF. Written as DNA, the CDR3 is TGCAGTGCTACGGGACAGGAGTTCTACGAGCAGTACTTC.

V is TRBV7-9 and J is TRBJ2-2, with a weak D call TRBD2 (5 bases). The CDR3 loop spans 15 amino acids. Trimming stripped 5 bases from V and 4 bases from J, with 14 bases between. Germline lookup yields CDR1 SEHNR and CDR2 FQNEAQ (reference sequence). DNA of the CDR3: TGTGCCAGCAGCACAGAAGACCGGGGCACCGGGGAGCTGTTTTTT. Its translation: CASSTEDRGTGELFF.

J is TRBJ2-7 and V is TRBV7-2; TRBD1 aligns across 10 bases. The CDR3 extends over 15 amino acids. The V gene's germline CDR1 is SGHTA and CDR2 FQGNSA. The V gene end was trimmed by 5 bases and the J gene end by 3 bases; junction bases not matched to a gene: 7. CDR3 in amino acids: CASSRIGQGDYEQYF. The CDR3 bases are TGTGCCAGCAGCAGAATCGGACAGGGGGACTACGAGCAGTACTTC.

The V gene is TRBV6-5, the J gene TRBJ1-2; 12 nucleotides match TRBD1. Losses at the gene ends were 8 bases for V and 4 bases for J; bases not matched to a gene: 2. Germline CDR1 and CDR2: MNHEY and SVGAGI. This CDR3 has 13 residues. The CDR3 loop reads CASGTGGFYGYTF. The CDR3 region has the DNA TGTGCCAGCGGGACAGGGGGCTTCTATGGCTACACCTTC.

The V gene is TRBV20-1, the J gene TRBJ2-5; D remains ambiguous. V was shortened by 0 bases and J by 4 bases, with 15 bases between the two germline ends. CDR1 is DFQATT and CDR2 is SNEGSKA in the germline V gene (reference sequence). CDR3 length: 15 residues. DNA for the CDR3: TGCAGTGCTAGAGAGAGCTTAGACCCACTAGAGACCCAGTACTTC. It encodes CSARESLDPLETQYF.

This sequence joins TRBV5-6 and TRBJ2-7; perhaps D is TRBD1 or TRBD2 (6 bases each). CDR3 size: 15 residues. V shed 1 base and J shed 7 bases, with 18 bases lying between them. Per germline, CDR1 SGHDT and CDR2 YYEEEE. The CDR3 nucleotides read TGTGCCAGCAGCTTGTTCGCAGGGGAGGTGGGGGAGCAGTACGTC. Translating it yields CASSLFAGEVGEQYV.

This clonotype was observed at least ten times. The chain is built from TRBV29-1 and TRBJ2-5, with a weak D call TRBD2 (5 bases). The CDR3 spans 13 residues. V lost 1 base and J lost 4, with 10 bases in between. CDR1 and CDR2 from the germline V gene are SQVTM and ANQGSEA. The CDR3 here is CSVEGREGETQYF. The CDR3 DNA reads TGCAGCGTTGAAGGGCGCGAGGGAGAGACCCAGTACTTC.

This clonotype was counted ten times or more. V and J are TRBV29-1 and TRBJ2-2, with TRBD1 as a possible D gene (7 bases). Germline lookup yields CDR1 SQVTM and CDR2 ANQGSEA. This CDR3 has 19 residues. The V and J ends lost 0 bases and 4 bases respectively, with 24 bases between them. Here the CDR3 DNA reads TGCAGCGTTGAAGATCCATTTAACGGAGGGACAGTAAGCACCGGGGAGCTGTTTTTT. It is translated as CSVEDPFNGGTVSTGELFF.

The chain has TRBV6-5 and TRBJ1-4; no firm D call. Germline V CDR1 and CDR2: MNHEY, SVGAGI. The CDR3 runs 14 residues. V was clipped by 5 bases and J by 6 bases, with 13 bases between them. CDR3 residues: CASSPADWDEKLFF. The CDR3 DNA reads TGTGCCAGCAGTCCTGCGGACTGGGATGAAAAACTGTTTTTT.

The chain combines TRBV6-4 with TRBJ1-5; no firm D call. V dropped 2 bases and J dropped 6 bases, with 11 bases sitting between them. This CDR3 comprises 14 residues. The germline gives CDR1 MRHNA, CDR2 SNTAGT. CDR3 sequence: CASSDLPGSQPQHF. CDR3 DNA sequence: TGTGCCAGCAGTGACCTCCCTGGGAGTCAGCCCCAGCATTTT.

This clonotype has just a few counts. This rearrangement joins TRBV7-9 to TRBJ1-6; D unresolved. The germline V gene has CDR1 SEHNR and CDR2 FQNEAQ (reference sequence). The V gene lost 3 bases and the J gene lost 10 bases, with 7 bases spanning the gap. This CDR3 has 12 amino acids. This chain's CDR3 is CASSFADSPLHF. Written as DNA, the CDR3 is TGTGCCAGCAGCTTCGCAGACTCACCCCTCCACTTT.

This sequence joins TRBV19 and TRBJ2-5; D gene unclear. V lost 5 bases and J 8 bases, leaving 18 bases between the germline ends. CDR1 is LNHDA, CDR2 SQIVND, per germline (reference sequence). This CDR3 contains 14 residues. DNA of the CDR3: TGTGCCAGTAGTTCTGGACGAGAAATGGATACCCAGTACTTC. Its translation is CASSSGREMDTQYF.